This TCR beta chain is drawn from a study of cytomegalovirus exposure and HLA in healthy donors. Trimming stripped 7 bases from V and 4 bases from J, with 13 bases between. Germline V CDR1 and CDR2: MDHEN, SYDVKM. The CDR3 is made up of 13 amino acids. Points on this clone: Its specificity is not known.

Both 60 Vbeta primers and 13 Jbeta primers went into the PCR. Assay: immunoSEQ multiplex PCR; the TCRdb copy retains only in-frame clones and omits some. Of some 200,000 clones listed, about 80% are singletons. Study results and caveats: Accurate HLA-A and HLA-B prediction from TCR beta sequences was reported for most subjects.

The gene calls are TRBV28 and TRBJ1-2; D perhaps matches TRBD1 (5 bases). The TCR was taken from a woman aged 30 to 39 in good health and CMV-seronegative. Sequenced material: PBMCs. CDR3 coding DNA: TGTGCCAGCACTCAATTAGGGGCCTATGGCTACACCTTC. Translated: CASTQLGAYGYTF.